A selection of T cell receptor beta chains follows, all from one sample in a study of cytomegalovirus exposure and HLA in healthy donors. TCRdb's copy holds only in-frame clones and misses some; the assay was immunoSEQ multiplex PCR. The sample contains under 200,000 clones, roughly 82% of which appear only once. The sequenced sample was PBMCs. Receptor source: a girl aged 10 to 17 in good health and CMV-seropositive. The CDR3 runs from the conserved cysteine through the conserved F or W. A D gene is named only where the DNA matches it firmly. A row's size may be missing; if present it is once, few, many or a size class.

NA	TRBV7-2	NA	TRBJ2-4	TGTGCCAGCAGCTTCCCCTGGGGGGTAGCCAAAAACATTCAGTACTTC	CASSFPWGVAKNIQYF
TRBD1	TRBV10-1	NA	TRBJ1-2	TGCGCCAGCAGTTTCAGGGGGGTTGGTTATGGCTACACCTTC	CASSFRGVGYGYTF
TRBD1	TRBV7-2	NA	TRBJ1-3	TGTGCCAGCAGTTTTAGGACAGGGGGAGGAAACACCATATATTTT	CASSFRTGGGNTIYF
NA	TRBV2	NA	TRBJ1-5	TGTGCCAGCAGTCGCACAGGGCATCAGCCCCAGCATTTT	CASSRTGHQPQHF
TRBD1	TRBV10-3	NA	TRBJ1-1	TGTGCCATCAGCCCGGCGACAGGGCTGAACACTGAAGCTTTCTTT	CAISPATGLNTEAFF
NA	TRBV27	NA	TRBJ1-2	TGTGCCAGCAGTTTATCTCCCCCCAGGGATGGCTATGGCTACACCTTC	CASSLSPPRDGYGYTF
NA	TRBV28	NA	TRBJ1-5	TGTGCCAGCAGTTTTCAACAGGGTAGGCAGCCCCAGCATTTT	CASSFQQGRQPQHF
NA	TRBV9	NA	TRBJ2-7	TGTGCCAGCAGCGAGAGCCCCACCCGCCTCTACGAGCAGTACTTC	CASSESPTRLYEQYF
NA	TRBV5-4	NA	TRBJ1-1	TGTGCCAGCAGCTTTAGCGTGAACACTGAAGCTTTCTTT	CASSFSVNTEAFF
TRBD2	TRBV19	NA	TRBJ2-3	TGTGCCAGTAGTATAGGAAGCGGGGGGGCGATTGGAGATACGCAGTATTTT	CASSIGSGGAIGDTQYF
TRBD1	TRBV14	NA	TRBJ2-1	TGTGCCAGCAGCCAGAACAGGGGGCGGTACAATGAGCAGTTCTTC	CASSQNRGRYNEQFF
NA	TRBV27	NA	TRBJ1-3	TGTGCCAGCAGTCCTGACTCGTTTGGAAACACCATATATTTT	CASSPDSFGNTIYF
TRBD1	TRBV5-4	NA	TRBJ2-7	TGTGCCAGCAGCGAGGGACAGATCGACGAGCAGTACTTC	CASSEGQIDEQYF
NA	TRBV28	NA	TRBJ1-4	TGTGCCAGCAGTTTAGAGGGAGAAAATGAAAAACTGTTTTTT	CASSLEGENEKLFF
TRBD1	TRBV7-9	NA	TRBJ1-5	TGTGCCAGCAGCCCCGCAGGGGGTGGGCAGCCCCAGCATTTT	CASSPAGGGQPQHF
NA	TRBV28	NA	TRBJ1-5	TGTGCCAGCAGTTTAGTTGGGGTTGTTGGGGCATTCCTTCAGCCCCAGCATTTT	CASSLVGVVGAFLQPQHF
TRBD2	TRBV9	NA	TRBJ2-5	TGTGCCAGCAGCCCCGGGGGGGGCATAACCCAGTACTTC	CASSPGGGITQYF
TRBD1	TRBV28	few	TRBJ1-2	TGTGCCAGCAGTGGGACAGCCGCTAACTATGGCTACACCTTC	CASSGTAANYGYTF
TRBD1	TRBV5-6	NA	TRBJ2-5	TGTGCCAGCAGCTCCGGACAGGGAAGGGGAGAGACCCAGTACTTC	CASSSGQGRGETQYF